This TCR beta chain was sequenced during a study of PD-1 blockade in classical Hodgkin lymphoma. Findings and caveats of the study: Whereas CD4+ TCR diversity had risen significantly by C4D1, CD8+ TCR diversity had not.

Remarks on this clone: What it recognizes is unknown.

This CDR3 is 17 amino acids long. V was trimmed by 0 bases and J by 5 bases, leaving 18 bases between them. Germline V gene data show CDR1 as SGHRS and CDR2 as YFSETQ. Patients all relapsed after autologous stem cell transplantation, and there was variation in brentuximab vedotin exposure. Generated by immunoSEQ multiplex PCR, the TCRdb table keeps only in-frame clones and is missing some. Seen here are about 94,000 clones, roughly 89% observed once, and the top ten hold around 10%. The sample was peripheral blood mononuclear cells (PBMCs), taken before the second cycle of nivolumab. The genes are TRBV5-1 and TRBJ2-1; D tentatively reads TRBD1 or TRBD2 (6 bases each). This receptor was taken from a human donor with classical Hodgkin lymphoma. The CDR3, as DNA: TGCGCCAGCAGCTTGGTGGACCGGGACTGGGGGCACAATGAGCAGTTCTTC. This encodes CASSLVDRDWGHNEQFF.